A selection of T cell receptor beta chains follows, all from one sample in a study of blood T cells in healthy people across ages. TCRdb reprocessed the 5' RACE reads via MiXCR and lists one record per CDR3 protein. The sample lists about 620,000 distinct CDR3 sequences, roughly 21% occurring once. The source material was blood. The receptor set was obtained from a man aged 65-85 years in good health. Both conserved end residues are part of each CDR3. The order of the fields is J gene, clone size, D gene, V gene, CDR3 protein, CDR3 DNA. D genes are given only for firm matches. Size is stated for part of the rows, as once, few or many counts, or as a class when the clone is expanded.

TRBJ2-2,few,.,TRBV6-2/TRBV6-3,CASSYAVGELFF,TGTGCCAGCAGTTACGCGGTCGGGGAGCTGTTTTTT
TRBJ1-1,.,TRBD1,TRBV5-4,CASSTPTGTGESGTEAFF,TGTGCCAGCAGCACGCCCACCGGGACAGGGGAGTCCGGCACTGAAGCTTTCTTT
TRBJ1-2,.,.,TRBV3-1,CASSQRIYGYTF,TGTGCCAGCAGCCAAAGAATCTATGGCTACACCTTC
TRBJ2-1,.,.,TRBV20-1,CSGLVRGSYNEQFF,TGCAGTGGTCTCGTCCGGGGGTCGTACAATGAGCAGTTCTTC
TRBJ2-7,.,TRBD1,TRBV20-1,CSAREGTGRFEQYF,TGCAGTGCTAGAGAGGGGACAGGGAGATTCGAGCAGTACTTC
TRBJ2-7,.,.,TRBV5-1,CASSSPGRGYEQYF,TGCGCCAGCAGCTCACCGGGGAGAGGATACGAGCAGTACTTC
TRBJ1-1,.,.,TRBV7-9,CASRTELNTEAFF,TGTGCCAGCAGGACAGAATTGAACACTGAAGCTTTCTTT
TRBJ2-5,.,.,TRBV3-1,CASSLRRTTQETQYF,TGTGCCAGCAGCCTAAGAAGGACTACACAAGAGACCCAGTACTTC
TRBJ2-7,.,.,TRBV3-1,CASSQVSQASYEQYF,TGTGCCAGCAGCCAAGTAAGTCAGGCCTCCTACGAGCAGTACTTC
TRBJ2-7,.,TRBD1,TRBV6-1,CASSNTGQAFYEQYF,TGTGCCAGCAGTAACACGGGACAGGCTTTCTACGAGCAGTACTTC
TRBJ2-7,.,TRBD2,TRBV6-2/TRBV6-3,CASSYSFTSGHYEQYF,TGTGCCAGCAGTTACTCCTTTACTAGCGGGCACTACGAGCAGTACTTC
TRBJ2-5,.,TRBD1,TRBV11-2,CASSLIGTGQETQYF,TGTGCCAGCAGCTTAATAGGGACAGGGCAAGAGACCCAGTACTTC
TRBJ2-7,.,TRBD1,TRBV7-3,CASSLDGQGAYEQYF,TGTGCCAGCAGCTTAGATGGACAGGGGGCCTACGAGCAGTACTTC
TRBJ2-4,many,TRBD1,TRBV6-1,CASGDRGKNIQYF,TGTGCCAGCGGAGACAGGGGGAAAAACATTCAGTACTTC
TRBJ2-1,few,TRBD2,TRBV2,CASRGTSEYNEQFF,TGTGCCAGCAGAGGGACTAGCGAATACAATGAGCAGTTCTTC
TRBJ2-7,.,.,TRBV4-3,CASSQGESTIYEQYF,TGCGCCAGCAGCCAAGGCGAGTCCACGATTTACGAGCAGTACTTC
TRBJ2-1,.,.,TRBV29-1,CSVGGYLGNEQFF,TGCAGCGTTGGGGGGTACCTTGGCAATGAGCAGTTCTTC
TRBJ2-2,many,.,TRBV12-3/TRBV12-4,CASSRATGELFF,TGTGCCAGCAGTAGGGCCACCGGGGAGCTGTTTTTT
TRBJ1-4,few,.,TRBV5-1,CASSPGIGNEKLFF,TGCGCCAGCAGCCCTGGAATCGGGAATGAAAAACTGTTTTTT
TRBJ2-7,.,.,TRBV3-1,CASSQDGRMYEQYF,TGTGCCAGCAGCCAAGATGGCAGGATGTACGAGCAGTACTTC
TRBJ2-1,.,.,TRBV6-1,CASSEVAGASYNEQFF,TGTGCCAGCAGTGAAGTCGCGGGGGCATCCTACAATGAGCAGTTCTTC
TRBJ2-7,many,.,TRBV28,CATRRLGYEQYF,TGTGCCACACGGAGGCTTGGCTACGAGCAGTACTTC
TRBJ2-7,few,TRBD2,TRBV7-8,CASNSGLAGGTGYEQYF,TGTGCCAGCAACTCGGGACTAGCGGGTGGTACGGGCTACGAGCAGTACTTC
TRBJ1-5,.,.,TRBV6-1,CASRPEGGSNQPQHF,TGTGCCAGCAGGCCCGAGGGGGGGTCCAATCAGCCCCAGCATTTT
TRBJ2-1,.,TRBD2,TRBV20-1,CSARDGGLAGVREQFF,TGCAGTGCTAGAGATGGGGGACTAGCGGGAGTGCGTGAGCAGTTCTTC
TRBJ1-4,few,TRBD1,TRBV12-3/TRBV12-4,CASSRTGGEKLFF,TGTGCCAGCAGCAGGACAGGAGGGGAAAAACTGTTTTTT
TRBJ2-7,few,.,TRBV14,CASSQDRLAGLALEQYF,TGTGCCAGCAGCCAAGATCGGCTCGCAGGGCTGGCCCTCGAGCAGTACTTC
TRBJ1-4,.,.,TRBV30,CAWSGRTNEKLFF,TGTGCCTGGAGCGGACGTACTAATGAAAAACTGTTTTTT
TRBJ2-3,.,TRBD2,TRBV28,CASGLAGPDTQYF,TGTGCCAGCGGACTAGCGGGACCAGATACGCAGTATTTT
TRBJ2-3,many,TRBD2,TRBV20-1,CSASSGSGVGTDTQYF,TGCAGTGCTAGCAGCGGGAGTGGGGTTGGCACAGATACGCAGTATTTT
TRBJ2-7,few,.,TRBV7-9,CASSPSAPSYEQYF,TGTGCCAGCAGCCCTTCCGCTCCGTCCTACGAGCAGTACTTC
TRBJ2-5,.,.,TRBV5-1,CASSYGAQYF,TGCGCCAGCAGCTACGGGGCCCAGTACTTC
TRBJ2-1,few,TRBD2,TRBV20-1,CSARERTSGSNEQFF,TGCAGTGCTAGAGAAAGGACTAGCGGGAGCAATGAGCAGTTCTTC
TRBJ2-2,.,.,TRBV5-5,CASSYFGNTGEPFF,TGTGCCAGCAGCTACTTCGGAAACACCGGGGAGCCGTTTTTT
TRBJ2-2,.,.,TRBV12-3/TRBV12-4,CATRWGPGELFF,TGTGCCACCCGCTGGGGGCCCGGGGAGCTGTTTTTT
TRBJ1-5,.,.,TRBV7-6,CASSFAGAGQPQHF,TGTGCCAGCAGCTTTGCAGGGGCGGGTCAGCCCCAGCATTTT
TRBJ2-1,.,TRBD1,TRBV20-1,CSAWDRGTVNEQFF,TGCAGTGCATGGGACAGGGGCACAGTCAATGAGCAGTTCTTC
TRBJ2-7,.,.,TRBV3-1,CASSQLGGPTYEQYF,TGTGCCAGCAGCCAACTCGGGGGACCAACGTACGAGCAGTACTTC
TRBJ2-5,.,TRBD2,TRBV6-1,CASIRVSGGSETQYF,TGTGCCAGCATCAGGGTGTCGGGAGGGTCGGAGACCCAGTACTTC
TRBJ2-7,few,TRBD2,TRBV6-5,CASSYSGTSGVSYEQYF,TGTGCCAGCAGTTACTCTGGGACTAGCGGGGTATCCTACGAGCAGTACTTC
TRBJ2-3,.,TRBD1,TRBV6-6,CASSSRGLSTDTQYF,TGTGCCAGCAGTTCCAGGGGGCTAAGCACAGATACGCAGTATTTT
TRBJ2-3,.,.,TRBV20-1,CSASGLAATDTQYF,TGCAGTGCTAGTGGCTTAGCGGCCACAGATACGCAGTATTTT
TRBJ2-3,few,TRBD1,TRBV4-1,CASSQEDREADTQYF,TGCGCCAGCAGCCAAGAGGACAGGGAAGCAGATACGCAGTATTTT
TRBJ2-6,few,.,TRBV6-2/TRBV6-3,CASSYFPANVLTF,TGTGCCAGCAGTTACTTCCCAGCCAACGTCCTGACTTTC
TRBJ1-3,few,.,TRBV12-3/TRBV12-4,CASSDSASGNTIYF,TGTGCCAGCAGTGACAGTGCCTCTGGAAACACCATATATTTT
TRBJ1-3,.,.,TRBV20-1,CSASAGPGNTIYF,TGCAGTGCTAGCGCCGGGCCTGGAAACACCATATATTTT
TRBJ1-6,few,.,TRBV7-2,CASSLAAGASAPLHF,TGTGCCAGCAGCTTAGCCGCAGGGGCGTCGGCACCCCTCCACTTT
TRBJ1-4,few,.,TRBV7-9,CASSFGQITNEKLFF,TGTGCCAGCAGCTTTGGACAGATTACTAATGAAAAACTGTTTTTT
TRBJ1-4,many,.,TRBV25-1,CASSDQGGNEKLFF,TGTGCCAGCAGTGACCAAGGGGGTAATGAAAAACTGTTTTTT
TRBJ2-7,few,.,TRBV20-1,CSAIEAGTPYEQYF,TGCAGTGCTATTGAAGCCGGGACCCCGTACGAGCAGTACTTC
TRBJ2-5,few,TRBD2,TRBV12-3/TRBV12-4,CASSPSERDPTF,TGTGCCAGCAGTCCTTCTGAGCGGGACCCCACCTTC
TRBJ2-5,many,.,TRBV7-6,CASSFSRQETQYF,TGTGCCAGCAGCTTCTCCAGGCAAGAGACCCAGTACTTC
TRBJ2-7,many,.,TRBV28,CASSFPGSGGSYEQYF,TGTGCCAGCAGCTTTCCGGGATCCGGAGGATCCTACGAGCAGTACTTC
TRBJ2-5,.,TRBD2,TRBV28,CASTQWLAGAETQYF,TGTGCCAGCACCCAGTGGCTAGCGGGAGCAGAGACCCAGTACTTC
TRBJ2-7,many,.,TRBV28,CASSSKGFTYEQYF,TGTGCCAGCAGTTCAAAGGGGTTTACCTACGAGCAGTACTTC